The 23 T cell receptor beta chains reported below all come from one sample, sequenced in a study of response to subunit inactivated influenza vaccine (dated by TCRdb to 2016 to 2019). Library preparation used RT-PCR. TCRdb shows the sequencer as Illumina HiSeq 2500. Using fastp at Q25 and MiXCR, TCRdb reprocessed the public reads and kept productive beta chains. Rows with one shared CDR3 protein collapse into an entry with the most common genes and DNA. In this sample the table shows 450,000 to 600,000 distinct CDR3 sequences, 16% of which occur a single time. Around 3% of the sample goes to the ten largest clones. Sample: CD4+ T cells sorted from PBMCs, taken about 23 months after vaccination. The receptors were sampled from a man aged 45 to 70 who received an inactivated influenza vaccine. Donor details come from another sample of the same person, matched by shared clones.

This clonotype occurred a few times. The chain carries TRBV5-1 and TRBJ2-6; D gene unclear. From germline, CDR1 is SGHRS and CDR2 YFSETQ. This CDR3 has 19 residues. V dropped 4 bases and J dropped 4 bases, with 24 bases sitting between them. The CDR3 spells CASSPGFLSSITGANVLTF. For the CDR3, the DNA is TGCGCCAGCAGCCCTGGATTCCTCAGTTCGATTACGGGGGCCAACGTCCTGACTTTC.

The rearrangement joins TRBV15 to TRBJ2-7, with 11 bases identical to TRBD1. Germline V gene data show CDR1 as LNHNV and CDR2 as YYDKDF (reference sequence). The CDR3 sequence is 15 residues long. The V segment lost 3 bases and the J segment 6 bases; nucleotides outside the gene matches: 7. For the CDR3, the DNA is TGTGCCACCAGCAGGGTAGGACAGGGGGCCGGCGAGCAGTACTTC. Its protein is CATSRVGQGAGEQYF.

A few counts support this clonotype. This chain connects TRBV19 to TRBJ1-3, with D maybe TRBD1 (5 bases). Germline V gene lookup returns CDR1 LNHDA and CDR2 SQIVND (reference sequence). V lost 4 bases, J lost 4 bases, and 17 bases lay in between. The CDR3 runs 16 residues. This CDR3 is CASSTLGTLRGNTIYF. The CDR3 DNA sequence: TGTGCCAGTAGTACCCTTGGGACCCTTCGCGGAAACACCATATATTTT. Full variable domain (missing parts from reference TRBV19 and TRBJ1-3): DGGITQSPKYLFRKEGQNVTLSCEQNLNHDAMYWYRQDPGQGLRLIYYSQIVNDFQKGDIAEGYSVSREKKESFPLTVTSAQKNPTAFYLCASSTLGTLRGNTIYFGEGSWLTVV.

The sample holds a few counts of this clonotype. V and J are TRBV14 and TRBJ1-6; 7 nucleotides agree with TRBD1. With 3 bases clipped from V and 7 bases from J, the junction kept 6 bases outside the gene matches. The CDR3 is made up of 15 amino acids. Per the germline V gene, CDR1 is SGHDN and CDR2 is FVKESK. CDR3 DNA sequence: TGTGCCAGCAGCCAGGGGACAGCGGGAAATTCACCCCTCCACTTT. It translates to CASSQGTAGNSPLHF.

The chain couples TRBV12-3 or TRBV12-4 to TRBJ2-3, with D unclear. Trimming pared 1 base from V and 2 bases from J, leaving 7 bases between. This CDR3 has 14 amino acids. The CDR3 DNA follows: TGTGCCAGCAGTTTAGGGGCCAACACAGATACGCAGTATTTT. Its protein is CASSLGANTDTQYF.

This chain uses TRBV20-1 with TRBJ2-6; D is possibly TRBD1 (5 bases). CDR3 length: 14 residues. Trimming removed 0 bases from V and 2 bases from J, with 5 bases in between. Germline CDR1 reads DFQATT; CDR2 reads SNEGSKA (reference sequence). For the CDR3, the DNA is TGCAGTGCTAGAGACAGGGCTGGGGCCAACGTCCTGACTTTC. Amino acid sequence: CSARDRAGANVLTF.

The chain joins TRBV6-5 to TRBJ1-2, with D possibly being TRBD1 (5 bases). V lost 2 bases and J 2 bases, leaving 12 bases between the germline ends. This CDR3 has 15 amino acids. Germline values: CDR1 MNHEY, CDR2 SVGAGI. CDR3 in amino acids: CASSYGLAGNYGYTF. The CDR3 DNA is TGTGCCAGCAGTTACGGTCTTGCAGGGAACTATGGCTACACCTTC.

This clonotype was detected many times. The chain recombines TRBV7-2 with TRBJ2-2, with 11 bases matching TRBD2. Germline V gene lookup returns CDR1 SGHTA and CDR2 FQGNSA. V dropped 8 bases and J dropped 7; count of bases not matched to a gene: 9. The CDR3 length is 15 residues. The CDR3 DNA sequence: TGTGCCAGCTTACTAGCGGGAGTGGTCCGCGGGGAGCTGTTTTTT. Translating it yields CASLLAGVVRGELFF.

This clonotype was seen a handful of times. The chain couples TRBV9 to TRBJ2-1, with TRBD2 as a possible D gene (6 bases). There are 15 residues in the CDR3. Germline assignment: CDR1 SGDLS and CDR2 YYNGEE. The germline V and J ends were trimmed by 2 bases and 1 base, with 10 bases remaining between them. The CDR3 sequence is CASSVQEGSYNEQFF. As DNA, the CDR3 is TGTGCCAGCAGCGTCCAGGAGGGGTCCTACAATGAGCAGTTCTTC.

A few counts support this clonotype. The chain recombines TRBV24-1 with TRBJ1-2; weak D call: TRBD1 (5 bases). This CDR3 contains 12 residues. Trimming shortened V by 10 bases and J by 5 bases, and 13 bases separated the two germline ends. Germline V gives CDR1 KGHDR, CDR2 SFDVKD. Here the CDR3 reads CATGDVTYGYTF. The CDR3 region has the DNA TGTGCCACAGGGGACGTGACTTATGGCTACACCTTC.

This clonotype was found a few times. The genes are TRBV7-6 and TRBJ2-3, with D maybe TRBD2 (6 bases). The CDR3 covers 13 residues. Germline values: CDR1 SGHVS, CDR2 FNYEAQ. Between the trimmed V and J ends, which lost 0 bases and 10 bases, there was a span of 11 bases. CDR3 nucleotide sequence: TGTGCCAGCAGCTTAGCGCGGGAAAGGGCGCAGTATTTT. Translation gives CASSLARERAQYF. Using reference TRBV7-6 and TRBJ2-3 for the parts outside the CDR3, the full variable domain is GAGVSQSPRYKVTKRGQDVALRCDPISGHVSLYWYRQALGQGPEFLTYFNYEAQQDKSGLPNDRFSAERPEGSISTLTIQRTEQRDSAMYRCASSLARERAQYFGPGTRLTVL.

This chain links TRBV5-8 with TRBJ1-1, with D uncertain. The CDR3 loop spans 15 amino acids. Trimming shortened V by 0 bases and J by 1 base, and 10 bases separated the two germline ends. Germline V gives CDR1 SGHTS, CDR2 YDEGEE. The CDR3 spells CASSLGFQPNTEAFF. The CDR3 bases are TGTGCCAGCAGCTTGGGATTCCAGCCGAACACTGAAGCTTTCTTT.

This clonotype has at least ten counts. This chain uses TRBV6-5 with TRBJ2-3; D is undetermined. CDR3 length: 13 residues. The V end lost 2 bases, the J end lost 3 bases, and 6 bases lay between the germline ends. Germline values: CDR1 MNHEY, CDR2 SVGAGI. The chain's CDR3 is CASSYRMTDTQYF. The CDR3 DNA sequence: TGTGCCAGCAGTTACCGTATGACAGATACGCAGTATTTT.

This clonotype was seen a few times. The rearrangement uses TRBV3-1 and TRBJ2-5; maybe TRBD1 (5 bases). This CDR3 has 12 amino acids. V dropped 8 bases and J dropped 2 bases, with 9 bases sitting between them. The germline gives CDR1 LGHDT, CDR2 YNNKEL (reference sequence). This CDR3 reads CASGPGQETQYF. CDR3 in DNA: TGTGCCAGCGGACCAGGGCAAGAGACCCAGTACTTC.

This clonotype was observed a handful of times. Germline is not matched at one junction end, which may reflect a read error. CDR3: CASSQSAGLLF. The DNA for the CDR3 is TGTGCCAGCAGCCAATCCGCAGGACTACTCTTT. The J gene is TRBJ1-1, the V gene TRBV3-1; D remains unclear. The CDR3 covers 11 residues. Germline CDR1 and CDR2: LGHDT and YNNKEL (reference sequence).

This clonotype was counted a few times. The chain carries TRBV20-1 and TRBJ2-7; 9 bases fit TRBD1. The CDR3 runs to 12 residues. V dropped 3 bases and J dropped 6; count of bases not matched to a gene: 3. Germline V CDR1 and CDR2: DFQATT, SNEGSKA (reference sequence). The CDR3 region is CSASKQGAEQYF. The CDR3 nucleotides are TGCAGTGCTAGTAAACAGGGGGCCGAGCAGTACTTC.

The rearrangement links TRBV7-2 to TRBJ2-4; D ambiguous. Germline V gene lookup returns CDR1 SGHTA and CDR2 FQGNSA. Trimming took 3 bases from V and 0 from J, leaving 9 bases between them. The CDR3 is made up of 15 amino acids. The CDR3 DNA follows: TGTGCCAGCAGCTTCAAGAGTCTAGCCAAAAACATTCAGTACTTC. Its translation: CASSFKSLAKNIQYF.

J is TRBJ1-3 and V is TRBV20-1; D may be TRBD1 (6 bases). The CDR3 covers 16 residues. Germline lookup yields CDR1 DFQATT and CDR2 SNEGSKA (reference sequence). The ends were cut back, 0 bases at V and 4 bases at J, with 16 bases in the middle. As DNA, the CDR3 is TGCAGTGCTAGAGATTCGGTGACAGGCAGCGGAAACACCATATATTTT. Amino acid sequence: CSARDSVTGSGNTIYF.

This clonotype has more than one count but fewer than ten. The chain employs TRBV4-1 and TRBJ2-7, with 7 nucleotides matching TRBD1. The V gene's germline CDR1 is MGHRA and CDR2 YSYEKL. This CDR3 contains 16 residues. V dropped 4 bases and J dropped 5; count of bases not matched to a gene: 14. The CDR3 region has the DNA TGCGCCAGCAGCCGGAGCACAGGGGAAAGTGGCCACGAGCAGTACTTC. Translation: CASSRSTGESGHEQYF.

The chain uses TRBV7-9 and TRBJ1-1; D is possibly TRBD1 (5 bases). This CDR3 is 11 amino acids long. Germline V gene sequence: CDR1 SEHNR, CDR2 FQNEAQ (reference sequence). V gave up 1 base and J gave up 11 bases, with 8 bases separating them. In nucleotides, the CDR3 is TGTGCCAGCAGCTTAGGGAGGGACGCTTTCTTT. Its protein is CASSLGRDAFF. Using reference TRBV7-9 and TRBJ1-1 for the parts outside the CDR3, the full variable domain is DTGVSQNPRHKITKRGQNVTFRCDPISEHNRLYWYRQTLGQGPEFLTYFQNEAQLEKSRLLSDRFSAERPKGSFSTLEIQRTEQGDSAMYLCASSLGRDAFFGQGTRLTVV.

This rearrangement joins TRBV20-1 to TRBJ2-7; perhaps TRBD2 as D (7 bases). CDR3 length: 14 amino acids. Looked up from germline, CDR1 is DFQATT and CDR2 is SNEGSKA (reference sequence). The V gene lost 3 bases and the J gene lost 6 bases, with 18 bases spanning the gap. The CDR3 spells CSARGAGAGGEQYF. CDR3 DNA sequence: TGCAGTGCTAGGGGCGCGGGGGCAGGCGGCGAGCAGTACTTC.

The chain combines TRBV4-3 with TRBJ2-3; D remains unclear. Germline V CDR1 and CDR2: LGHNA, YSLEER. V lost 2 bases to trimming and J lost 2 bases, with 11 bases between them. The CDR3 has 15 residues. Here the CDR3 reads CASSQRNYDTDTQYF. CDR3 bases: TGCGCCAGCAGCCAACGGAACTACGACACAGATACGCAGTATTTT.

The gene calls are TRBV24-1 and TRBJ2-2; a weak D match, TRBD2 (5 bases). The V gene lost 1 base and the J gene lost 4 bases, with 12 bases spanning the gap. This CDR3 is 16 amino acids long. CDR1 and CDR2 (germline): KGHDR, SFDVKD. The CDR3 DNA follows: TGTGCCACCAGTGATTTTGCAGGACTGGGCACCGGGGAGCTGTTTTTT. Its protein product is CATSDFAGLGTGELFF.